Presented here are 21 T cell receptor beta chains from one specimen sequenced in a study of T cells in tuberculosis. TCRdb's table, derived via immunoSEQ multiplex PCR, lists solely in-frame clones and lacks some. In the table there are 85,000 to 100,000 clones, roughly 93% of which are singletons. After thawing and overnight rest, PBMC were stained with GMM-loaded CD1B tetramer, viability dye and anti-CD3 for sorting. CD1B tetramers were loaded with Rhodococcus equi-derived C32 glucose monomycolate. The sequenced sample consisted of CD1b-GMM tetramer-negative cells sorted from PBMCs. The receptors were sampled from an adult woman with latent tuberculosis.

V is TRBV29-1 and J is TRBJ2-1, with TRBD2 matching over 8 bases. The J segment lost 0 bases and the V segment lost 3 bases, leaving 10 bases of the junction unmatched. Germline V gene lookup returns CDR1 SQVTM and CDR2 ANQGSEA. The CDR3 has 17 residues. The CDR3 reads CSVEPGGAGDSYNEQFF. CDR3 coding DNA: TGCAGCGTTGAGCCTGGTGGAGCGGGGGACTCCTACAATGAGCAGTTCTTC.

V gene TRBV9 combines with J gene TRBJ2-1, with unresolved D. Per the germline V gene, CDR1 is SGDLS and CDR2 is YYNGEE. V lost 0 bases and J lost 6, with 7 bases in between. The CDR3 is made up of 13 amino acids. CDR3 sequence: CASSVGLLNEQFF. DNA for the CDR3: TGTGCCAGCAGCGTAGGGCTTCTCAATGAGCAGTTCTTC. Full variable domain (remainder filled in from reference TRBV9 and TRBJ2-1): DSGVTQTPKHLITATGQRVTLRCSPRSGDLSVYWYQQSLDQGLQFLIQYYNGEERAKGNILERFSAQQFPDLHSELNLSSLELGDSALYFCASSVGLLNEQFFGPGTRLTVL.

The gene calls are TRBV18 and TRBJ2-1, with D possibly matching TRBD2 (6 bases). There are 17 residues in the CDR3. Per germline, CDR1 KGHSH and CDR2 LQKENI. Trimming removed 0 bases at V and 8 bases at J, with 20 bases between. This chain's CDR3 is CASSPPAGKDLVHEQFF. CDR3 bases: TGTGCCAGCTCACCACCGGCGGGGAAAGATTTGGTGCATGAGCAGTTCTTC. Full variable domain (missing parts from reference TRBV18 and TRBJ2-1): NAGVMQNPRHLVRRRGQEARLRCSPMKGHSHVYWYRQLPEEGLKFMVYLQKENIIDESGMPKERFSAEFPKEGPSILRIQQVVRGDSAAYFCASSPPAGKDLVHEQFFGPGTRLTVL.

The rearrangement uses TRBV5-1 and TRBJ2-3, with 8 bases lining up with TRBD2. CDR3 length: 16 amino acids. The V segment lost 6 bases and the J segment 4 bases; nucleotides outside the gene matches: 13. The germline CDR1 and CDR2 sequences are SGHRS and YFSETQ. This CDR3 is CASTPRTSRGADTQYF. The CDR3 DNA follows: TGCGCCAGCACCCCGAGGACTAGCCGGGGGGCAGATACGCAGTATTTT. The variable domain in full, with the rest retrieved from reference TRBV5-1 and TRBJ2-3, is KAGVTQTPRYLIKTRGQQVTLSCSPISGHRSVSWYQQTPGQGLQFLFEYFSETQRNKGNFPGRFSGRQFSNSRSEMNVSTLELGDSALYLCASTPRTSRGADTQYFGPGTRLTVL.

This chain uses TRBV19 with TRBJ1-4; D not certain. CDR1 is LNHDA and CDR2 is SQIVND in the germline V gene (reference sequence). The length of the CDR3 is 14 residues. V dropped 6 bases and J dropped 7 bases, with 15 bases sitting between them. CDR3 DNA sequence: TGTGCCAGTAGGAATCAGATGTTTTCTGAAAAACTGTTTTTT. Its protein is CASRNQMFSEKLFF.

This chain's CDR3 is CASTGNYGYTF. The CDR3 DNA reads TGTGCCAGCACCGGGAACTATGGCTACACCTTC. This chain uses TRBV6-1 with TRBJ1-2; D is unresolved. CDR1 is MNHNS and CDR2 is SASEGT in the germline V gene. V gave up 7 bases and J gave up 2 bases, with 5 bases separating them. There are 11 residues in the CDR3.

This chain joins TRBV18 and TRBJ2-1; tentatively, D is TRBD2 (6 bases). The germline gives CDR1 KGHSH, CDR2 LQKENI. Between the trimmed V and J ends, which lost 1 base and 0 bases, there was a span of 13 bases. CDR3 size: 17 residues. DNA of the CDR3: TGTGCCAGCTCACCACAACTAGCAGCGAGCTCCTACAATGAGCAGTTCTTC. This sequence encodes CASSPQLAASSYNEQFF. Drawing the rest from reference TRBV18 and TRBJ2-1, the complete variable domain is NAGVMQNPRHLVRRRGQEARLRCSPMKGHSHVYWYRQLPEEGLKFMVYLQKENIIDESGMPKERFSAEFPKEGPSILRIQQVVRGDSAAYFCASSPQLAASSYNEQFFGPGTRLTVL.

The DNA for the CDR3 is TGTGCCAGTAGTTCCTTAACTAGCGGGGTTGGCGATGAGCAGTTCTTC. Translation: CASSSLTSGVGDEQFF. The chain couples TRBV19 to TRBJ2-1; 10 bases line up with TRBD2. CDR1 is LNHDA and CDR2 is SQIVND in the germline V gene (reference sequence). The CDR3 length is 16 residues. Germline trimming cut 5 bases from V and 8 bases from J; bases unmatched to any gene: 12.

The chain joins TRBV19 to TRBJ2-5; TRBD2 is a possible D gene (6 bases). The CDR3 runs 13 residues. Trimming removed 4 bases from V and 5 bases from J, with 11 bases in between. Germline V lookup: CDR1 LNHDA, CDR2 SQIVND (reference sequence). DNA of the CDR3: TGTGCCAGTAGTACACTAGCATTCGAGACCCAGTACTTC. Its translation: CASSTLAFETQYF.

The chain uses TRBV5-6 and TRBJ2-5; TRBD1 matches 11 bases. The J call is uncertain, as TRBJ2-7 better fits the DNA end. The CDR3 extends over 15 amino acids. Germline V gene lookup returns CDR1 SGHDT and CDR2 YYEEEE. The CDR3 nucleotides are TGTGCCAGCAGCTTATGGACAGGGGGCGCATACGAGCAGTACTTC. This sequence encodes CASSLWTGGAYEQYF.

The chain combines TRBV5-6 with TRBJ1-5; D possibly corresponds to TRBD1 (5 bases). This CDR3 spans 14 amino acids. CDR1 SGHDT and CDR2 YYEEEE come from the germline V gene. V was pared by 0 bases and J by 5 bases, with 9 bases between. CDR3 amino acids: CASSLEAGDQPQHF. The DNA of the CDR3 is TGTGCCAGCAGCTTGGAGGCGGGGGATCAGCCCCAGCATTTT.

This clone has more than one count but fewer than ten. The chain is built from TRBV4-1 and TRBJ1-4, with a weak D call TRBD1 (6 bases). Germline lookup yields CDR1 MGHRA and CDR2 YSYEKL. V was pared by 4 bases and J by 5 bases, with 11 bases between. CDR3 length: 14 residues. The DNA of the CDR3 is TGCGCCAGCAGCCCGGACAGCCTCAATGAAAAACTGTTTTTT. Residues: CASSPDSLNEKLFF.

This clone was recorded a few times. This chain links TRBV7-9 with TRBJ2-6, with a weak D call TRBD2 (5 bases). Deletions cut 2 bases from V and 0 bases from J, with 14 bases between. The CDR3 is made up of 18 amino acids. Germline CDR1 SEHNR, CDR2 FQNEAQ (reference sequence). The CDR3 DNA sequence: TGTGCCAGCAGCTTACCCCGAGGGATGAGCTCTGGGGCCAACGTCCTGACTTTC. This codes for CASSLPRGMSSGANVLTF.

The rearrangement uses TRBV5-5 and TRBJ1-5; no reliable D call. Trimming removed 2 bases at V and 7 bases at J, with 13 bases between. Germline CDR1 and CDR2: SGHKS and YYEKEE (reference sequence). This CDR3 is built from 14 residues. The CDR3 sequence: CASSFEPGRQPQHF. In nucleotides, the CDR3 is TGTGCCAGCAGCTTCGAGCCGGGAAGGCAGCCCCAGCATTTT.

This clone was observed once. This rearrangement joins TRBV2 to TRBJ2-1, with D tentatively TRBD2 (6 bases). The CDR3 extends over 14 amino acids. Germline CDR1 SNHLY, CDR2 FYNNEI. With 4 bases removed from V and 7 bases from J, the gap between germline ends came to 14 bases. The CDR3 nucleotides are TGTGCCAGCAGTGTGGAGGGCCTGGGGAATGAGCAGTTCTTC. This gives the protein CASSVEGLGNEQFF.

V usage is TRBV5-4 and J usage is TRBJ2-3; 8 bases fit TRBD2. V lost 0 bases, J lost 4 bases, and 7 bases stayed unmatched. The CDR3 loop spans 16 amino acids. Germline V gene data show CDR1 as SGHNT and CDR2 as YYREEE (reference sequence). Written as DNA, the CDR3 is TGTGCCAGCAGCTTGGGGGTAGCGGGAAACGCAGATACGCAGTATTTT. It specifies CASSLGVAGNADTQYF.

The rearrangement links TRBV4-1 to TRBJ1-6, with 9 bases lining up with TRBD1. The CDR3 covers 16 residues. The ends lost 5 bases at V and 6 bases at J; junction bases unmatched: 8. The V gene's germline CDR1 is MGHRA and CDR2 YSYEKL. The CDR3 is CASSYRQGVANSPLHF. The CDR3 DNA follows: TGCGCCAGCAGCTACCGACAGGGGGTAGCTAATTCACCCCTCCACTTT.

The chain links TRBV5-8 to TRBJ1-2, with D hard to call. V gave up 3 bases and J gave up 2 bases, with 11 bases separating them. Germline loops: CDR1 SGHTS, CDR2 YDEGEE. The CDR3 is made up of 14 amino acids. The CDR3 DNA follows: TGTGCCAGCAGCTCCCGGACGGGAAACTATGGCTACACCTTC. Amino acids: CASSSRTGNYGYTF.

The V and J genes are TRBV27 and TRBJ1-1, with D possibly being TRBD1 (6 bases). Trimming shortened V by 2 bases and J by 4 bases, and 20 bases separated the two germline ends. This CDR3 is built from 17 residues. Per the germline V gene, CDR1 is MNHEY and CDR2 is SMNVEV (reference sequence). As DNA, the CDR3 is TGTGCCAGCAGTTTACGATTGTCACCGGGACACCGCACTGAAGCTTTCTTT. Amino acids: CASSLRLSPGHRTEAFF.

The V gene is TRBV5-1, the J gene TRBJ2-7; D gene unclear. Deletions cut 3 bases from V and 0 bases from J, with 7 bases between. Looked up from germline, CDR1 is SGHRS and CDR2 is YFSETQ. The CDR3 totals 13 residues. CDR3 nucleotide sequence: TGCGCCAGCAGCTCCTCCCCCTCCTACGAGCAGTACTTC. Encoded protein: CASSSSPSYEQYF.

The rearrangement uses TRBV10-3 and TRBJ2-2, with D hard to call. CDR1 is ENHRY, CDR2 SYGVKD, per germline. V lost 3 bases, J lost 8 bases, and 7 bases lay in between. The CDR3 totals 12 residues. The CDR3 here is CAISDRRGELFF. The CDR3 nucleotides read TGTGCCATCAGTGATAGAAGAGGGGAGCTGTTTTTT.